This TCR beta chain was retrieved from a study of shared T cell receptors in the human thymus. This CDR3 is built from 15 residues. Germline lookup yields CDR1 SGHVT and CDR2 SQSDAQ. The V and J ends lost 5 bases and 2 bases, in that order; junction bases with no gene match: 7. Sequencing was performed with immunoSEQ multiplex PCR; in TCRdb, only in-frame clones are kept and a portion is missing. This table has around 730,000 clones, over 75% appearing once. Separately, the same data were catalogued under a study of human thymus T cells. According to that study: Thymic resections from corrective heart surgery supplied the tissue.

The sample taken for sequencing was thymocytes. This sequence originates from a girl under three years old with a congenital heart defect. The V gene is TRBV7-4, the J gene TRBJ2-3; 7 positions agree with TRBD1. CDR3 amino acids: CASSHRQGYTDTQYF. The CDR3, as DNA: TGTGCCAGCAGCCATCGACAGGGCTACACAGATACGCAGTATTTT.